This T cell receptor (beta chain) was recovered during a study of regulatory T cells in long-lasting Graves disease. Study details: Prior antithyroid drug treatment in newly diagnosed Graves' patients lasted under 3 months.

This clonotype was seen many times. Stated time point: newly diagnosed GD, antithyroid drugs for less than 3 months. RNA extracted from PBMCs served as the sequencing template. One endocrinology department in Xi'an, China, was where patients came from. Relying on iRepertoire HTBI primers and Arm-PCR of CDR3 regions, the team built TCR beta libraries. TCRdb reprocessed the multiplex PCR reads via MiXCR and lists one record per CDR3 protein. Here the sample spans approximately 390,000 distinct CDR3 sequences, 15% to 20% being singletons. A further study also used this sample, focusing on T cells in Graves' hyperthyroidism and ophthalmopathy. From that second work: Graves' hyperthyroidism showing no ophthalmopathy progression within 18 months was considered stable.

The specimen comprised peripheral blood mononuclear cells (PBMCs), sampled at new diagnosis, from a patient treated with antithyroid drugs. This TCR came from a woman between 18 and 29 years old with Graves disease.

The CDR3 region is CASSLTPPGAGRLTGELFF. As DNA, the CDR3 is TGTGCCAGCAGCTTAACCCCCCCCGGAGCGGGGCGACTAACCGGGGAGCTGTTTTTT. The J gene is TRBJ2-2, the V gene TRBV7-9, with 7 bases identical to TRBD2. The germline CDR1 and CDR2 sequences are SEHNR and FQNEAQ (reference sequence). This CDR3 is 19 amino acids long. After removal of 2 bases from V and 5 bases from J, the junction contained 17 bases not matched to a gene.